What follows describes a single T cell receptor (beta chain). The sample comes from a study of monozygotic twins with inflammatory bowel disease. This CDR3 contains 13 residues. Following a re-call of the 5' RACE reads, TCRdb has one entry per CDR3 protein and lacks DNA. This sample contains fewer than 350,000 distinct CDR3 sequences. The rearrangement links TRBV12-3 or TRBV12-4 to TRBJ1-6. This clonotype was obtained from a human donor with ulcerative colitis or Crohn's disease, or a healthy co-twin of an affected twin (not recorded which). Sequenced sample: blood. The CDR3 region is CASSFGPDSPLHF.